Presented here are 27 T cell receptor beta chains from one specimen sequenced in a study of blood T cell repertoires in COVID-19. The table came from immunoSEQ multiplex PCR; TCRdb's copy has only in-frame clones and leaves some out. The sample contains 25,000 to 30,000 clones, just under 95% of which appear only once. Sequencing used peripheral blood. These receptors all come from an older woman with COVID-19, enrolled during active disease.

V is TRBV7-2 and J is TRBJ1-2; 8 bases line up with TRBD1. J was trimmed by 6 bases and V by 2 bases; bases with no gene match: 8. Germline CDR1 and CDR2: SGHTA and FQGNSA. This CDR3 comprises 15 residues. The CDR3 sequence is CASSLQIRGPDGYTF. CDR3 bases: TGTGCCAGCAGCTTACAGATCAGGGGGCCGGATGGCTACACCTTC.

The genes are TRBV19 and TRBJ1-1; 7 nucleotides align to TRBD1. The length of the CDR3 is 13 residues. V was clipped by 4 bases and J by 3 bases; unmatched bases: 2. Germline V CDR1 and CDR2: LNHDA, SQIVND (reference sequence). The CDR3 nucleotides read TGTGCCAGTAGTAATACAGGGGACACTGAAGCTTTCTTT. It encodes CASSNTGDTEAFF.

Here the CDR3 reads CATSLPAGKGSTGELFF. In DNA form, the CDR3 reads TGTGCCACCAGTCTCCCCGCGGGGAAGGGGTCCACCGGGGAGCTGTTTTTT. The chain combines TRBV24-1 with TRBJ2-2; D perhaps matches TRBD2 (6 bases). The CDR3 totals 17 residues. Germline CDR1 and CDR2: KGHDR and SFDVKD. The ends were cut back, 6 bases at V and 4 bases at J, with 20 bases in the middle.

This chain joins TRBV10-1 and TRBJ2-3, with D maybe TRBD1 (6 bases). Trimming pared 4 bases from V and 2 bases from J, leaving 16 bases between. The CDR3 is 16 residues long. Looked up from germline, CDR1 is WNHNN and CDR2 is SYGVQD (reference sequence). The CDR3 DNA is TGCGCCAGCAGTGGATCACAGGGATACTACACAGATACGCAGTATTTT. Translating it yields CASSGSQGYYTDTQYF.

This chain connects TRBV5-5 to TRBJ1-1, with D perhaps TRBD1 (5 bases). V lost 4 bases to trimming and J lost 7 bases, with 20 bases between them. The CDR3 loop spans 15 amino acids. Germline CDR1 is SGHKS and CDR2 is YYEKEE (reference sequence). CDR3 loop: CASSPRAGIYFEAFF. The CDR3 DNA reads TGTGCCAGCAGCCCTAGAGCAGGGATCTACTTTGAAGCTTTCTTT.

The chain employs TRBV6-1 and TRBJ1-2; TRBD1 matches 7 bases. The J segment lost 8 bases and the V segment lost 1 base, leaving 7 bases of the junction unmatched. Germline V CDR1 and CDR2: MNHNS, SASEGT. The CDR3 length is 14 residues. Here the CDR3 DNA reads TGTGCCAGCAGTGAAGGGGTGGTAGGGGGCGGCTACACCTTC. This sequence encodes CASSEGVVGGGYTF.

The rearrangement joins TRBV3-1 (or the pseudogene TRBV3-2) to TRBJ2-3; 8 nucleotides line up with TRBD2. The germline V gene encodes CDR1 LGHDT and CDR2 YNNKEL (reference sequence). There are 15 residues in the CDR3. The V segment lost 0 bases and the J segment 4 bases; nucleotides outside the gene matches: 3. This chain's CDR3 is CASSQEGREADTQYF. The DNA of the CDR3 is TGTGCCAGCAGCCAAGAAGGGCGGGAGGCAGATACGCAGTATTTT.

The chain joins TRBV6-5 to TRBJ2-5; 9 nucleotides align to TRBD1. Unmatched junction bases numbered 6, after V lost 2 bases and J lost 2 bases. The CDR3 is made up of 16 amino acids. Germline V CDR1 and CDR2: MNHEY, SVGAGI. CDR3 amino acids: CASSYGGQGGQETQYF. The CDR3 DNA is TGTGCCAGCAGTTACGGGGGACAGGGCGGGCAAGAGACCCAGTACTTC.

V is TRBV7-8 and J is TRBJ2-7, with TRBD2 identical over 11 bases. V trimming: 0 bases; J trimming: 6 bases; junction bases outside the gene matches: 7. CDR3 length: 16 amino acids. The germline V gene has CDR1 SGHVS and CDR2 FQNEAQ. This chain's CDR3 is CASSLATSGNPVEQYF. Here the CDR3 DNA reads TGTGCCAGCAGCTTAGCGACTAGCGGGAACCCTGTCGAGCAGTACTTC.

This clone is a singleton in its sample. This rearrangement joins TRBV7-8 to TRBJ1-1; unclear D gene. This CDR3 has 14 amino acids. Germline CDR1 and CDR2: SGHVS and FQNEAQ. Trimming removed 0 bases from V and 0 bases from J, with 5 bases in between. DNA for the CDR3: TGTGCCAGCAGCTTAGCGCAGTTGAACACTGAAGCTTTCTTT. Protein sequence: CASSLAQLNTEAFF.

Only one count was recorded for this clone. The gene calls are TRBV4-2 and TRBJ2-3, with D possibly matching TRBD1 (6 bases). The CDR3 sequence is 16 residues long. CDR1 LGHNA and CDR2 YNFKEQ come from the germline V gene. Trimming stripped 3 bases from V and 0 bases from J, with 13 bases between. CDR3 sequence: CASSHPQGSSTDTQYF. The CDR3, as DNA: TGTGCCAGCAGCCATCCACAGGGTTCTAGCACAGATACGCAGTATTTT.

This clone is a singleton in its sample. This rearrangement joins TRBV20-1 to TRBJ1-4, with a weak D call TRBD1 (5 bases). The CDR3 is made up of 15 amino acids. Trimming took 3 bases from V and 2 from J, leaving 13 bases between them. Germline V lookup: CDR1 DFQATT, CDR2 SNEGSKA (reference sequence). The CDR3 DNA reads TGCAGTGCTAGTATCTGGGGCTCGACTAATGAAAAACTGTTTTTT. Translating gives CSASIWGSTNEKLFF.

The chain couples TRBV29-1 to TRBJ1-1; D is ambiguous. Between the trimmed V and J ends, which lost 4 bases and 5 bases, there was a span of 17 bases. The CDR3 runs to 14 residues. Germline V gives CDR1 SQVTM, CDR2 ANQGSEA. The CDR3 sequence is CSVGSSPGRTEAFF. The CDR3 coding sequence is TGCAGCGTTGGGTCCTCTCCGGGAAGGACTGAAGCTTTCTTT.

The sample holds one count of this clone. The chain joins TRBV28 to TRBJ2-2; 7 nucleotides match TRBD1. The CDR3 spans 14 residues. Trimming at V came to 7 bases and at J to 1 base, leaving 3 bases not matched to a gene. Germline V gene sequence: CDR1 MDHEN, CDR2 SYDVKM. The CDR3 spells CASMDRLNTGELFF. CDR3 DNA sequence: TGTGCCAGCATGGACAGGCTGAACACCGGGGAGCTGTTTTTT.

This chain connects TRBV19 to TRBJ1-6; the D gene is possibly TRBD1 (6 bases). The length of the CDR3 is 16 residues. Germline CDR1 LNHDA, CDR2 SQIVND (reference sequence). Trimming removed 3 bases from V and 0 bases from J, with 9 bases in between. The CDR3 is CASSIQGSSYNSPLHF. CDR3 sequence (DNA): TGTGCCAGTAGTATCCAGGGGAGCTCCTATAATTCACCCCTCCACTTT.

The chain recombines TRBV24-1 with TRBJ2-3; TRBD1 matches 7 bases. Per the germline V gene, CDR1 is KGHDR and CDR2 is SFDVKD. The CDR3 consists of 16 residues. V dropped 1 base and J dropped 3; count of bases not matched to a gene: 6. DNA for the CDR3: TGTGCCACCAGTGATTTTAACAGGGGATTTACAGATACGCAGTATTTT. Translated: CATSDFNRGFTDTQYF.

The genes are TRBV3-1 (or the pseudogene TRBV3-2) and TRBJ1-1, with 7 bases lining up with TRBD1. CDR3 length: 15 residues. Germline V CDR1 and CDR2: LGHDT, YNNKEL (reference sequence). Germline trimming cut 4 bases from V and 4 bases from J; bases unmatched to any gene: 9. CDR3 region: CASSPNRGRGTEAFF. As DNA, the CDR3 is TGTGCCAGCAGCCCAAACAGGGGACGGGGCACTGAAGCTTTCTTT.

This clone was picked up one time. This chain's CDR3 is CSVEPNSGDYGYTF. In DNA form, the CDR3 reads TGCAGCGTTGAACCGAACTCAGGGGACTATGGCTACACCTTC. The chain uses TRBV29-1 and TRBJ1-2, with D maybe TRBD1 (6 bases). The V and J ends lost 2 bases and 3 bases respectively, with 13 bases between them. Germline V gene lookup returns CDR1 SQVTM and CDR2 ANQGSEA. The CDR3 contains 14 residues. The full variable domain, rest sourced from reference TRBV29-1 and TRBJ1-2, is SAVISQKPSRDICQRGTSLTIQCQVDSQVTMMFWYRQQPGQSLTLIATANQGSEATYESGFVIDKFPISRPNLTFSTLTVSNMSPEDSSIYLCSVEPNSGDYGYTFGSGTRLTVV.

V gene TRBV3-1 (or the pseudogene TRBV3-2) combines with J gene TRBJ1-3; no clear D gene. There are 14 residues in the CDR3. V was shortened by 2 bases and J by 2 bases, with 7 bases between the two germline ends. From germline, CDR1 is LGHDT and CDR2 YNNKEL (reference sequence). The CDR3 DNA follows: TGTGCCAGCAGCCAACAGGTGGCTGGAAACACCATATATTTT. Protein sequence: CASSQQVAGNTIYF.

This clone was observed a single time. The CDR3 DNA is TGTGCCAGCAGCTCTCTTAGCGGGAATAAGTACTTC. Translated, it gives CASSSLSGNKYF. V gene TRBV28 combines with J gene TRBJ2-7; 8 bases agree with TRBD2. V lost 6 bases, J lost 11 bases, and 9 bases stayed unmatched. The CDR3 contains 12 residues. Germline-derived CDR1 and CDR2 are MDHEN and SYDVKM.

This clone was counted between two and nine times. The chain combines TRBV10-3 with TRBJ2-3, with 7 bases that match TRBD2. CDR1 and CDR2 (germline): ENHRY, SYGVKD. V was clipped by 1 base and J by 4 bases; unmatched bases: 2. The CDR3 sequence is 14 residues long. CDR3 DNA sequence: TGTGCCATCAGTGAGTGGCGGGAGTCAGATACGCAGTATTTT. Residues: CAISEWRESDTQYF.

This clone was observed a single time. The gene calls are TRBV5-1 and TRBJ2-7; 10 bases agree with TRBD2. CDR1 is SGHRS and CDR2 is YFSETQ in the germline V gene. J gave up 2 bases and V 4 bases, and 9 bases lay outside the gene matches. The CDR3 extends over 16 amino acids. The CDR3 loop is CASSTQTSGYTYEQYF. For the CDR3, the DNA is TGCGCCAGCAGCACCCAGACTAGCGGGTACACCTACGAGCAGTACTTC.

The chain is built from TRBV7-4 and TRBJ2-7; 13 bases line up with TRBD2. V shed 5 bases, J shed 6 bases, and the junction held 10 bases outside the gene matches. Germline CDR1 SGHVT, CDR2 SQSDAQ. The CDR3 is 16 amino acids. CDR3 in DNA: TGTGCCAGCAGCCTAAAAGGACTAGCGGGAGCCCTCGAGCAGTACTTC. As protein: CASSLKGLAGALEQYF.

The genes are TRBV6-5 and TRBJ2-3; weak D call: TRBD1 (5 bases). The V end was cut by 2 bases, the J end by 11 bases, with 14 bases between. Germline CDR1 is MNHEY and CDR2 is SVGAGI. The CDR3 covers 13 residues. The CDR3 DNA reads TGTGCCAGCAGTTACCCACAGGCCAAGGGGCAGTATTTT. Amino acid sequence: CASSYPQAKGQYF.

The CDR3 sequence is CASSQDVRGYTF. CDR3 in DNA: TGCGCCAGCAGCCAAGATGTTCGTGGCTACACCTTC. The genes are TRBV4-1 and TRBJ1-2; no firm D call. The length of the CDR3 is 12 residues. V was pared by 0 bases and J by 7 bases, with 6 bases between. Germline CDR1 is MGHRA and CDR2 is YSYEKL.

This clone was found once. This chain connects TRBV4-3 to TRBJ2-2, with D possibly matching TRBD2 (7 bases). Trimming pared 4 bases from V and 5 bases from J, leaving 20 bases between. Germline assignment: CDR1 LGHNA and CDR2 YSLEER. This CDR3 contains 17 residues. CDR3 bases: TGCGCCAGCAGCCGGGACACGGGAGGTGGTGGTACCGGGGAGCTGTTTTTT. Translating it yields CASSRDTGGGGTGELFF.

The chain recombines TRBV14 with TRBJ1-3; D might be TRBD1 (5 bases). The germline V and J ends were trimmed by 4 bases and 4 bases, with 14 bases remaining between them. The germline gives CDR1 SGHDN, CDR2 FVKESK. This CDR3 is 15 amino acids long. The chain's CDR3 is CASSPEMGPGNTIYF. The CDR3 coding sequence is TGTGCCAGCAGCCCTGAGATGGGGCCGGGAAACACCATATATTTT. The full variable domain, its missing parts supplied by reference TRBV14 and TRBJ1-3, is EAGVTQFPSHSVIEKGQTVTLRCDPISGHDNLYWYRRVMGKEIKFLLHFVKESKQDESGMPNNRFLAERTGGTYSTLKVQPAELEDSGVYFCASSPEMGPGNTIYFGEGSWLTVV.